The present entry profiles one TCR beta chain with its context. Its specificity is unknown. This sample was included in a study of shared clonotypes between healthy human individuals. Findings and limits, study-wide: Few donors limited the genetic and exposure-history diversity represented.

Investigators divided CD4+ cells into CD45RA+ naive and CD45RA-negative memory subsets. V gave up 5 bases and J gave up 4 bases; unmatched junction bases: 14. This CDR3 comprises 17 residues. CDR1 is SGHTA, CDR2 FQGNSA, per germline. Genomic DNA (from each subset) was split evenly across several immunoSEQ plates. Clones were sequenced by immunoSEQ multiplex PCR, and TCRdb holds only the in-frame ones, with some missing. The sample lists 950,000 to 1,100,000 clones, about 70% seen once, with about 1.5% in the top ten. This chain uses TRBV7-2 with TRBJ2-3, with TRBD2 matching over 8 bases. What was sequenced was memory CD4+ T cells sorted from blood. Subset here: CD45RA-negative fraction. This receptor was obtained from a man younger than 35 in good health. This chain's CDR3 is CASSPRTSPSLADTQYF. As DNA, the CDR3 is TGTGCCAGCAGCCCCCGGACTAGCCCAAGCTTAGCAGATACGCAGTATTTT.